The clone carrying this T cell receptor (beta chain) has more than one count but fewer than ten. Its antigen is not identified. PCR involved 60 Vbeta and 13 Jbeta primers. Under the authors' procedure: A later analysis tallied 87 million or so unique TCR beta chains, approximately 11 million of them shared. Profiled with immunoSEQ multiplex PCR; TCRdb holds only in-frame clones, not every one. V and J calls and clone size are given by that table; D and trimming were obtained from the DNA. The sample contains approximately 200,000 clones, just under 75% of which appear only once. Germline V gives CDR1 LNHDA, CDR2 SQIVND (reference sequence). The junction had 9 bases not matched to a gene; V was cut back by 5 bases and J by 7 bases. The CDR3 has 14 residues. The record originates from a study of cytomegalovirus exposure and HLA in healthy donors. Study-wide findings and caveats: Most TCR sequences were seen very rarely across donors, but some public TCRs occurred in many. The study dropped some indistinguishable V segments, TRBV6-2 and TRBV6-3 among them. The HLA-A and HLA-B alleles of most subjects were reportedly predicted accurately from TCR beta sequences.

The rearrangement links TRBV19 to TRBJ2-7; 9 nucleotides agree with TRBD2. The sample comprised PBMCs. The sequence was collected from a woman in her twenties or thirties in good health and CMV-seropositive. CDR3 nucleotides: TGTGCCAGTAGTCCTTTTAGCGGGGGAGAAGAGCAGTACTTC. This translates into CASSPFSGGEEQYF.